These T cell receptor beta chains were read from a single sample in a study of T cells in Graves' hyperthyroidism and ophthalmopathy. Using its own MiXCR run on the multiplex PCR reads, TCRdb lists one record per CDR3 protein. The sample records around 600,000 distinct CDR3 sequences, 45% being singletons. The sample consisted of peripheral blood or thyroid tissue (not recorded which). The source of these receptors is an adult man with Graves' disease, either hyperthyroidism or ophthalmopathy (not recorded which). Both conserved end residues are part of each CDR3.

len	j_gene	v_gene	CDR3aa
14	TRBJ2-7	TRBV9	CASSPLSGSYEQYF
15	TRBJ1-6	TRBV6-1	CASSPGQDPSSPLHF
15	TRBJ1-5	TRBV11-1	CASSVEAGGNQPQHF
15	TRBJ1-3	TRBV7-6	CASSLVTSPGNTIYF
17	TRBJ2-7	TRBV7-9	CASSFPVGRSSSYEQYF
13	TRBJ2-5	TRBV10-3	CAISEGRQETQYF
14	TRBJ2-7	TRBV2	CASSGPRGGGEQYF
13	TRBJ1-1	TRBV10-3	CASLEGPATEAFF
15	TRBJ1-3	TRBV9	CASSVAGVPGNTIYF
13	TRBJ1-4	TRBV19	CASRDRGLEKLFF
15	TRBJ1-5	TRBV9	CASSVGQGVAQPQHF
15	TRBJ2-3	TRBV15	CATSRGQRGTDTQYF
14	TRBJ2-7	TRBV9	CASSFEVGAAEQYF
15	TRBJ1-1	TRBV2	CASSQARGRNTEAFF
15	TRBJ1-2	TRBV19	CASNLRATQGNGYTF
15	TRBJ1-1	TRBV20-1	CSSQIPSTGAGEAFF
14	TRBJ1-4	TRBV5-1	CASRSGPTNEKLFF
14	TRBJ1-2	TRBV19	CASSKGQDNYGYTF
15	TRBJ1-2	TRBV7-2	CASSLTSQANYGYTF
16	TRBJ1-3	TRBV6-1	CASGRGQGSSGNTIYF
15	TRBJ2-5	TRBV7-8	CASSLVSSTRETQYF
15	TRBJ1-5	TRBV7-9	CASSLPGHNNQPQHF
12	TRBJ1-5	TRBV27	CASGWPREPQHF
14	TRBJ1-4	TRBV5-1	CASSLLGTNEKLFF
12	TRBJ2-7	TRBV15	CATSSQGSEQYF
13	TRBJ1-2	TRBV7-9	CASSLGQGSGYTF
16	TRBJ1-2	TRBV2	CASSNLGGGRRGGYTF
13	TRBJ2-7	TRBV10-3	CASGRQGSYEQYF
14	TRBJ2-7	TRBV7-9	CASRRGDGGYEQYF
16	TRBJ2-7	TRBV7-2	CASSLGAQGSSYEQYF
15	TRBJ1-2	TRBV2	CASSPSGQEVFGYTF
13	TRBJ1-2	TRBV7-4	CASSHQGDYGYTF
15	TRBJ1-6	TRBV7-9	CASSLEGQGDSPLHF
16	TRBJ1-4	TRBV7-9	CASSFRDRGEASELFF
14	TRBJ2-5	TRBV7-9	CAINSGRGLETQYF
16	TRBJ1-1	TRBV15	CATMERGALGNTEAFF
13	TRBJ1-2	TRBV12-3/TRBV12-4	CASSFKQTYGYTF
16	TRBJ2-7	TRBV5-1	CASSLTGLAANYEQYF
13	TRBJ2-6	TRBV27	CASGSAGANVLTF
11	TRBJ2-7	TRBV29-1	CSVGEGGEQYF
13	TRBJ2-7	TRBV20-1	CSAPDMSSYEQYF
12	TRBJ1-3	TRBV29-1	CSAVGFGNTIYF
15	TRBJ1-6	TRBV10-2	CASSLGQGFISPLHF
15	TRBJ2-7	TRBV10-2	CASSGAWDGYYEQYF
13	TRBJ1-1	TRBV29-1	CSSDLPRGTEAFF
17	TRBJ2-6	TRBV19	CASSIWTGLSGVNVLTF
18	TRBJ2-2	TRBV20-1	CSAPRAGGAGGPAGELFF
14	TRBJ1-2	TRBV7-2	CASTPGGLDYGYTF
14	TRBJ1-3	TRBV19	CATRTSPSGNTIYF
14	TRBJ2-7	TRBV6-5	CASRPSRPSYEQYF
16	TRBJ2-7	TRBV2	CASSGPGHRTSYEQYF
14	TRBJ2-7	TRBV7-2	CASSFRDRFHEQYF
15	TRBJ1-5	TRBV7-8	CASSLVGGEGQPQHF
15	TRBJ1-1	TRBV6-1	CASSEFKVWNTEAFF
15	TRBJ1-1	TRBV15	CATSRDVGQYTEAFF
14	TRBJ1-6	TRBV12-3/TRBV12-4	CASSLQGVDSPLHF
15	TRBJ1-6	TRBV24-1	CATSDKTGGSSPLHF
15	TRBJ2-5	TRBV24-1	CATSGTGAYQETQYF
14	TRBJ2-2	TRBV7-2	CASSQDTGSGELFF